Each of the 8 T cell receptor beta chains below was sequenced from the same sample in a study of blood T cells in healthy people across ages. Through a sample-barcoded 5' primer and a J-beta primer mix, a second PCR was run for roughly 6 to 12 cycles. Using its own MiXCR run on the 5' RACE reads, TCRdb lists one record per CDR3 protein. This table holds roughly 1,500,000 distinct CDR3 sequences, approximately 38% found once. Sequencing was performed on blood. These TCRs come from a woman younger than 35 in good health.

This chain connects TRBV18 to TRBJ1-2, with TRBD1 matching over 9 bases. With V trimmed by 5 bases and J by 8 bases, 15 bases remained unmatched. The CDR3 is 16 residues long. Germline V CDR1 and CDR2: KGHSH, LQKENI. CDR3 region: CASSSQEGTGLAGYTF. Written as DNA, the CDR3 is TGTGCCAGCTCATCGCAAGAGGGGACAGGGCTCGCCGGCTACACCTTC.

This chain uses TRBV20-1 with TRBJ2-1; D unresolved. The germline V and J ends were trimmed by 0 bases and 0 bases, with 12 bases remaining between them. The CDR3 runs to 16 residues. Germline V gene sequence: CDR1 DFQATT, CDR2 SNEGSKA (reference sequence). The CDR3 reads CSARDSNSNSYNEQFF. CDR3 nucleotides: TGCAGTGCTAGAGATTCGAACTCAAACTCCTACAATGAGCAGTTCTTC.

This clonotype showed up just once. This sequence joins TRBV20-1 and TRBJ2-5; TRBD2 matches at 11 bases. V was clipped by 5 bases and J by 5 bases; unmatched bases: 7. This CDR3 is 14 amino acids long. Germline V lookup: CDR1 DFQATT, CDR2 SNEGSKA (reference sequence). CDR3 residues: CSAPLAGVRETQYF. The CDR3 nucleotides are TGCAGTGCTCCACTAGCGGGGGTGCGGGAGACCCAGTACTTC.

The gene calls are TRBV2 and TRBJ1-4; D is perhaps TRBD1 (6 bases). CDR3 size: 15 residues. Germline V gene lookup returns CDR1 SNHLY and CDR2 FYNNEI. V lost 5 bases, J lost 7 bases, and 17 bases lay in between. The CDR3 bases are TGTGCCAGCAGTCCGCCCCAGGGGAGTGGTGAAAAACTGTTTTTT. Protein: CASSPPQGSGEKLFF.

This rearrangement joins TRBV6-5 to TRBJ1-6, with 7 positions matching TRBD1. This CDR3 region has 14 residues. The germline gives CDR1 MNHEY, CDR2 SVGAGI. V lost 4 bases and J lost 7; bases outside the gene matches: 4. The CDR3 DNA follows: TGTGCCAGCAGTTTGGACAGGCAGAATTCACCCCTCCACTTT. Amino acids: CASSLDRQNSPLHF.

This chain's CDR3 is CASSLGTSGGLQETQYF. CDR3 nucleotide sequence: TGTGCCAGCAGCCTGGGGACTAGCGGGGGCCTACAAGAGACCCAGTACTTC. The chain combines TRBV7-2 with TRBJ2-5; TRBD2 agrees at 14 bases. The J segment lost 2 bases and the V segment lost 5 bases, leaving 7 bases of the junction unmatched. Germline lookup yields CDR1 SGHTA and CDR2 FQGNSA. This CDR3 has 17 residues.

This chain uses TRBV4-1 with TRBJ2-3; D perhaps matches TRBD1 (5 bases). This CDR3 region has 15 residues. V was trimmed by 0 bases and J by 1 base, leaving 8 bases between them. Germline values: CDR1 MGHRA, CDR2 YSYEKL. CDR3 sequence reads: CASSQDREGTDTQYF. DNA of the CDR3: TGCGCCAGCAGCCAAGACAGGGAAGGCACAGATACGCAGTATTTT.

The V gene is TRBV21-1, the J gene TRBJ1-5; the table gives TRBD1 as D, unverified against the DNA. TRBV21-1 is a known pseudogene. The CDR3 covers 17 residues. CDR3: CASSKGDEDRAVQPQHF. The CDR3 DNA is TGTGCCAGCAGCAAAGGCGATGAAGACAGGGCGGTCCAGCCCCAGCATTTT.